This TCR beta chain emerged from a study of blood T cell repertoires in COVID-19. Trimming left V 8 bases short and J 3 bases short, with 19 bases between. Germline V gene data show CDR1 as SGHTA and CDR2 as FQGNSA. This CDR3 contains 15 residues. The repertoire was sequenced with immunoSEQ multiplex PCR; TCRdb's copy has only in-frame clones and lacks some. The sample shows some 340,000 clones, 90% to 95% of them seen only once. Source material: PBMCs or T cells enriched from blood (not recorded which). The V and J genes are TRBV7-2 and TRBJ2-5; weak D call: TRBD2 (6 bases). This receptor was identified in a woman aged 25 to 39 who had been exposed to COVID-19. CDR3 loop: CASDRGLTGEETQYF. As DNA, the CDR3 is TGTGCCAGCGACCGCGGGCTGACGGGGGAAGAGACCCAGTACTTC. The full variable domain, with the rest looked up from reference TRBV7-2 and TRBJ2-5, is GAGVSQSPSNKVTEKGKDVELRCDPISGHTALYWYRQSLGQGLEFLIYFQGNSAPDKSGLPSDRFSAERTGGSVSTLTIQRTQQEDSAVYLCASDRGLTGEETQYFGPGTRLLVL.